This T cell receptor (beta chain) is from a study of CD8+ T cells in alopecia areata. Study outcomes and limitations: Higher clonality and more expanded CD8+ clones appeared in lesional than normal scalp.

About this clone itself: The antigen is undetermined.

Treatment noted: oral pan-JAK inhibitor, 5-10 mg twice daily. Germline values: CDR1 SGHDT, CDR2 YYEEEE. The CDR3 covers 15 residues. Trimming at V came to 3 bases and at J to 5 bases, leaving 9 bases not matched to a gene. Sequencing relied on a cDNA template that was reverse transcribed from extracted RNA. Here immunoSEQ multiplex PCR was the method, and the copy in TCRdb shows in-frame clones only, minus some. The sample records 200,000 or so clones, roughly 64% being singletons. The chain couples TRBV5-6 to TRBJ1-1, with TRBD1 matching 8 bases. This receptor was taken from a human donor with alopecia areata. Sequenced material: CD4+ T cells sorted from blood, taken at week 24, from a patient treated with tofacitinib. CDR3 in amino acids: CASSSLDRVETEAFF. The CDR3 region has the DNA TGTGCCAGCAGCTCCTTGGACAGGGTCGAAACTGAAGCTTTCTTT.